This entry is about one T cell receptor (beta chain). Its antigen is undetermined. The sample belongs to a study of high-grade serous ovarian cancer treatment subgroups. Across the study: On average, 14,192 reads and thousands of unique TCR beta rearrangements were obtained per sample. The study's findings and limits: The analyses considered CDR3 and ignored CDR1 and CDR2. Spatial context was lost because tumors were sequenced in bulk. Same-patient tumor repertoires overlapped at about 0.11 to 0.85; different patients barely overlapped.

The tumor samples were collected prior to definitive surgery or chemotherapy. Unmatched junction bases numbered 3, after V lost 2 bases and J lost 4 bases. Germline CDR1 MDHEN, CDR2 SYDVKM. The length of the CDR3 is 15 residues. Clones were read by immunoSEQ multiplex PCR, and TCRdb kept only the in-frame ones, dropping some. Here the sample spans 2,500 to 3,500 clones, roughly three quarters being singletons. The sample was tumor tissue. The TCR sequence derives from a human donor with high-grade serous ovarian cancer. V usage is TRBV28 and J usage is TRBJ2-3; 10 positions match TRBD2. In DNA form, the CDR3 reads TGTGCCAGCAGTTTACGGACTAGCGGTTCAGATACGCAGTATTTT. This encodes CASSLRTSGSDTQYF. The full variable domain, in which reference TRBV28 and TRBJ2-3 provide the parts outside the CDR3, is DVKVTQSSRYLVKRTGEKVFLECVQDMDHENMFWYRQDPGLGLRLIYFSYDVKMKEKGDIPEGYSVSREKKERFSLILESASTNQTSMYLCASSLRTSGSDTQYFGPGTRLTVL.